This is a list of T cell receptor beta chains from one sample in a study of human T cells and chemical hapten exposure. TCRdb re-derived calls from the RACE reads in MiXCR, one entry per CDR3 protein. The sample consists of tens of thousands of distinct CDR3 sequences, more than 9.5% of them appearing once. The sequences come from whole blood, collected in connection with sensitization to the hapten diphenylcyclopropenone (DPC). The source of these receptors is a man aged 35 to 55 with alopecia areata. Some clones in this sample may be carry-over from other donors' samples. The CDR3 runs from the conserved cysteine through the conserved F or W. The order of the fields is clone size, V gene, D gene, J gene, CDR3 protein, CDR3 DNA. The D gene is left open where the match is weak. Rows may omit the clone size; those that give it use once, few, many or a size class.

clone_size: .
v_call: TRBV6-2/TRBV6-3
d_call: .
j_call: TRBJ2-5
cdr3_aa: CASSYGASRGRTQYF
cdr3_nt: TGTGCCAGCAGTTACGGGGCTAGCCGGGGTCGGACCCAGTACTTC

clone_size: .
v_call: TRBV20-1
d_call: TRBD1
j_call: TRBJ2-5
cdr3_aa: CSARDWDRGQETQYF
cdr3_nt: TGCAGTGCTAGAGATTGGGACAGGGGCCAAGAGACCCAGTACTTC

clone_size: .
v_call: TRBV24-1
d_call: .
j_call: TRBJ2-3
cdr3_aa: CATSGQTLTDTQYF
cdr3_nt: TGTGCCACCAGTGGACAAACCCTCACAGATACGCAGTATTTT

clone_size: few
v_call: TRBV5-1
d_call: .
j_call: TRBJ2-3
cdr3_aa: CASSFQPGTPDTQYF
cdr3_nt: TGCGCCAGCAGCTTCCAGCCAGGGACCCCAGATACGCAGTATTTT

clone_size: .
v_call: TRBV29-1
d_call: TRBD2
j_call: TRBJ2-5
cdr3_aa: CSVQSSGRKETQYF
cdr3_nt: TGCAGCGTTCAATCCAGCGGGAGGAAAGAGACCCAGTACTTC

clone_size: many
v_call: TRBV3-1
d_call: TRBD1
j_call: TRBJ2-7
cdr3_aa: CASSSMWDSYTPSYEQYF
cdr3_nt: TGTGCCAGCAGCTCCATGTGGGACAGCTATACCCCTTCCTACGAGCAGTACTTC

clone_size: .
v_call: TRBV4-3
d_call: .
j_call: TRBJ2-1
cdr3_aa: CASSQDLPRTGVGYNEQFF
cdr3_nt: TGCGCCAGCAGCCAAGATCTCCCCCGGACGGGAGTGGGGTACAATGAGCAGTTCTTC

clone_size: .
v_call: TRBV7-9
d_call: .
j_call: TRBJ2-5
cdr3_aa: CASSSGIQETQYF
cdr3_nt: TGTGCCAGCAGCTCCGGGATTCAAGAGACCCAGTACTTC

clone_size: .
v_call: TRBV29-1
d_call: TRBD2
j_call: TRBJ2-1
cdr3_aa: CSVLLAGGPSEQFF
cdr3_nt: TGCAGCGTCCTTCTAGCGGGAGGGCCGTCTGAGCAGTTCTTC

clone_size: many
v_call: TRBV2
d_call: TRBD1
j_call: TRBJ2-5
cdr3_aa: CASSQHRGQETQYF
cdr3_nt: TGTGCCAGCAGCCAACACAGGGGGCAAGAGACCCAGTACTTC

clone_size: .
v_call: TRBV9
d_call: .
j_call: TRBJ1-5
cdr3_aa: CASSVDGSNQPQHF
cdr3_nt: TGTGCCAGCAGCGTGGACGGTAGCAATCAGCCCCAGCATTTT

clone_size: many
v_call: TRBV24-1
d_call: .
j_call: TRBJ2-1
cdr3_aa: CATSDFFNEQFF
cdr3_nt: TGTGCCACCAGTGATTTTTTCAATGAGCAGTTCTTC

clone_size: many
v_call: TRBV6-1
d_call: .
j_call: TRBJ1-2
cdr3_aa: CASSGGDLGNYGYTF
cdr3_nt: TGTGCCAGCAGTGGAGGTGATTTGGGTAACTATGGCTACACCTTC

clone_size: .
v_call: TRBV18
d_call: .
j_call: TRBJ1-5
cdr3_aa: CASSPPGTQRNQPQHF
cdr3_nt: TGTGCCAGCTCACCACCGGGGACCCAACGGAATCAGCCCCAGCATTTT

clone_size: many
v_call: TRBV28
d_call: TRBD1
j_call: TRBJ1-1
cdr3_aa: CASSPGQAPMNTEAFF
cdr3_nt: TGTGCCAGCAGTCCCGGACAGGCGCCCATGAACACTGAAGCTTTCTTT

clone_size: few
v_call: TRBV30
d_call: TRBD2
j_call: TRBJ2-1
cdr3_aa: CAWRREVAYNEQFF
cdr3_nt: TGTGCCTGGCGACGGGAGGTCGCCTACAATGAGCAGTTCTTC

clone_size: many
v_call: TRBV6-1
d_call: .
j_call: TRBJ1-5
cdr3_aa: CASSSWEPQHF
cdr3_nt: TGTGCCAGCAGTTCGTGGGAGCCCCAGCATTTT

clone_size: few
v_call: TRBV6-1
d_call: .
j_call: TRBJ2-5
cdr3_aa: CASSELHSQETQYF
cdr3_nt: TGTGCCAGCAGTGAATTGCACAGTCAAGAGACCCAGTACTTC

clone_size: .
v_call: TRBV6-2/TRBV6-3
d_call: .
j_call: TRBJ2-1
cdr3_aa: CASSYTRASSYNEQFF
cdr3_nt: TGTGCCAGCAGTTACACACGGGCTAGCTCCTACAATGAGCAGTTCTTC

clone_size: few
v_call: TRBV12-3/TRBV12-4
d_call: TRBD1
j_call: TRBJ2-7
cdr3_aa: CASSLLPGGEQYF
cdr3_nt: TGTGCCAGCAGTTTACTCCCAGGGGGCGAGCAGTACTTC

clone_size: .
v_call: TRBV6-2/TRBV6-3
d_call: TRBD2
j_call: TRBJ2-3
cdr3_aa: CATKEGLATSTAQYF
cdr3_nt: TGTGCCACTAAAGAAGGACTAGCGACTAGCACTGCGCAGTATTTT

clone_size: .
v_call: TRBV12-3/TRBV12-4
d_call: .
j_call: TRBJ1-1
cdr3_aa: CASSLSGGVSTEAFF
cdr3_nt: TGTGCCAGCAGTTTATCCGGGGGAGTGAGCACTGAAGCTTTCTTT

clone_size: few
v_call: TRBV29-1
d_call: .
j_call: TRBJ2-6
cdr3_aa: CSVVGSQESSGANVLTF
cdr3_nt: TGCAGCGTTGTAGGGTCCCAGGAGAGCTCTGGGGCCAACGTCCTGACTTTC

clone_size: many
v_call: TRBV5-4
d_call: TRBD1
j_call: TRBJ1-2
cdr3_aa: CASSYENRGLGYTF
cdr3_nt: TGTGCCAGCAGCTACGAGAACAGGGGGCTTGGCTACACCTTC

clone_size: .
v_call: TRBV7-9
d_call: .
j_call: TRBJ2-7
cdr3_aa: CASSLLLGSYEQYF
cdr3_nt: TGTGCCAGCAGCTTGCTACTAGGGTCCTACGAGCAGTACTTC

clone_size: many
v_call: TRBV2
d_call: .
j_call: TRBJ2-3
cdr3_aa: CASSEVTDTQYF
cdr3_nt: TGTGCCAGCAGTGAAGTCACAGATACGCAGTATTTT

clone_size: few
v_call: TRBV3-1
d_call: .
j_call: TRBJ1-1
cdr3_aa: CASSQPPVTFF
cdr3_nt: TGTGCCAGCAGCCAACCTCCGGTGACTTTCTTT

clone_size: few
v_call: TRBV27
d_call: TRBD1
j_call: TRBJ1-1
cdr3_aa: CASSSDRGGEAFF
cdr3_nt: TGTGCCAGCAGTTCGGACAGGGGAGGCGAAGCTTTCTTT

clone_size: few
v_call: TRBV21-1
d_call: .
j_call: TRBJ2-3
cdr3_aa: CASTPKGLAGDTQYF
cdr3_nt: TGTGCCAGCACCCCCAAGGGACTAGCAGGAGATACGCAGTATTTT

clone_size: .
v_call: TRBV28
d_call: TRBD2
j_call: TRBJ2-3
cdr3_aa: CASFAGTSGRHTQYF
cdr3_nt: TGTGCCAGCTTTGCCGGGACTAGCGGACGACATACGCAGTATTTT

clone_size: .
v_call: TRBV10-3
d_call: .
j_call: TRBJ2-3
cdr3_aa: CAISPNRAFGTDTQYF
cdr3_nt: TGTGCCATCAGTCCAAACAGGGCATTCGGCACAGATACGCAGTATTTT

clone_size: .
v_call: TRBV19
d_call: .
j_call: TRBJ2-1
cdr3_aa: CASMEGVSYNEQFF
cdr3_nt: TGTGCCAGTATGGAGGGGGTCTCCTACAATGAGCAGTTCTTC

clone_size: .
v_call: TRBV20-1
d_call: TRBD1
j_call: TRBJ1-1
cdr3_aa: CSAGGWTEAFF
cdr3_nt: TGCAGTGCAGGGGGCTGGACTGAAGCTTTCTTT

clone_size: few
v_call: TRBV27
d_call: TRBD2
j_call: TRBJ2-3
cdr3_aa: CASSSFLAGFTDTQYF
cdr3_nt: TGTGCCAGCAGCTCCTTCCTAGCGGGCTTCACAGATACGCAGTATTTT

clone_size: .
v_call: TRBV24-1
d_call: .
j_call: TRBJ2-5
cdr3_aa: CAPQGGPETQYF
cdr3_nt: TGTGCCCCACAGGGGGGGCCCGAGACCCAGTACTTC

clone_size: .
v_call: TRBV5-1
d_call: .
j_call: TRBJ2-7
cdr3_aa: CASSLGDRISYEQYF
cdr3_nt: TGCGCCAGCAGCTTAGGCGACAGGATATCCTACGAGCAGTACTTC

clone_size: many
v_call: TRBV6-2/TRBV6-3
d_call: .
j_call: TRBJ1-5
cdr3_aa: CASSSQGYSNQPQHF
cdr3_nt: TGTGCCAGCAGTTCGCAGGGCTATAGCAATCAGCCCCAGCATTTT

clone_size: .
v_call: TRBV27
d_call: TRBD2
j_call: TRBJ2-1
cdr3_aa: CASSLFSGTYNEQFF
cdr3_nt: TGTGCCAGCAGTTTATTTAGCGGGACCTACAATGAGCAGTTCTTC

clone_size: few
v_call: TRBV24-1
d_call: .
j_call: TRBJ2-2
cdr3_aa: CATSDWPPGPNTGELFF
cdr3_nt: TGTGCCACCAGTGATTGGCCCCCGGGTCCGAACACCGGGGAGCTGTTTTTT

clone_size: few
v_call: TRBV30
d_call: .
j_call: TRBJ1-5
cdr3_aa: CAWNGREGNQPQHF
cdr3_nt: TGTGCCTGGAATGGGCGGGAGGGCAATCAGCCCCAGCATTTT